The T cell receptor (beta chain) described here comes from a study of cytomegalovirus exposure and HLA in healthy donors. Trimming at V came to 3 bases and at J to 5 bases, leaving 18 bases not matched to a gene. Per germline, CDR1 MGHRA and CDR2 YSYEKL. There are 20 residues in the CDR3. PCR employed 60 Vbeta and 13 Jbeta primers. This table comes from immunoSEQ multiplex PCR, and its TCRdb copy is limited to in-frame clones, with some not included. The repertoire has 150,000 to 200,000 clones, roughly 90% of them found once; the top ten carry over 1.5%. This chain joins TRBV4-1 and TRBJ2-7; 14 bases fit TRBD2. Sequencing used PBMCs. The origin of this receptor is a woman aged 18-29 years in good health and CMV-seronegative. CDR3 DNA: TGCGCCAGCAGCCAGAACTCACCGGGACTAGCGGGAGTGTGGCTTAACGAGCAGTACTTC. Translated: CASSQNSPGLAGVWLNEQYF.